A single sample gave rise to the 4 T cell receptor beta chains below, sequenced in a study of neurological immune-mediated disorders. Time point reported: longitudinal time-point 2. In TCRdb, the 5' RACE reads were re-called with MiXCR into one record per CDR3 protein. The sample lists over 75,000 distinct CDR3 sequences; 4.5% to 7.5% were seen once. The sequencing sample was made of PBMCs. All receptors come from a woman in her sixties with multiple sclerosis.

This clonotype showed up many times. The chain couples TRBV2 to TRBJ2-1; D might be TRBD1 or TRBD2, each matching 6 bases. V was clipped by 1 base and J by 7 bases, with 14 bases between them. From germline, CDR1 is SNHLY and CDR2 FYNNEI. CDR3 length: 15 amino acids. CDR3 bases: TGTGCCAGCAGTGAAGATCGGGGGCTATGGAATGAGCAGTTCTTC. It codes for CASSEDRGLWNEQFF.

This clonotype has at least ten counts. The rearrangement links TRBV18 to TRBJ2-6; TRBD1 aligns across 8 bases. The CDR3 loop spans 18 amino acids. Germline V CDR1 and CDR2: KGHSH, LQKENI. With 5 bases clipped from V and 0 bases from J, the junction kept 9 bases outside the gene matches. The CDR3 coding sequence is TGTGCCAGCTCAACTTCGACAGGGGTAAACTCTGGGGCCAACGTCCTGACTTTC. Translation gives CASSTSTGVNSGANVLTF. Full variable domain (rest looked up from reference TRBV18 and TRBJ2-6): NAGVMQNPRHLVRRRGQEARLRCSPMKGHSHVYWYRQLPEEGLKFMVYLQKENIIDESGMPKERFSAEFPKEGPSILRIQQVVRGDSAAYFCASSTSTGVNSGANVLTFGAGSRLTVL.

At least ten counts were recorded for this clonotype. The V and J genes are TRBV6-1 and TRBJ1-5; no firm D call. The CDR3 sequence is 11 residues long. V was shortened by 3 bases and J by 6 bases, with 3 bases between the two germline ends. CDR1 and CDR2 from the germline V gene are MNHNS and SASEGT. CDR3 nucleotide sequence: TGTGCCAGCAGTGAGAGTCAGCCCCAGCATTTT. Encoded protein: CASSESQPQHF.

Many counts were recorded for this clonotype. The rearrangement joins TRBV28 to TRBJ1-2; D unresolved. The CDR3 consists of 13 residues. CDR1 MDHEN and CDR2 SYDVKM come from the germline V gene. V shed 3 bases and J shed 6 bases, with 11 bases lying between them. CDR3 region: CASSLRQEDGYTF. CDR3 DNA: TGTGCCAGCAGTTTGCGTCAGGAGGATGGCTACACCTTC.